There are many counts of the clone carrying this T cell receptor beta chain. The target antigen is unknown. These data belong to a study of T-cell reconstitution after alpha-beta-depleted transplantation in children. Whole-study results and caveats: The high TCRbeta diversity at day 60 in some patients came from surviving recipient T cells and thymic progenitors. Several hundred expanded graft clones reportedly were the source of alpha-beta T cells about two months after transplant. T-cell numbers and diversity one year post-transplant derived largely from freshly generated T cells.

CDR1 ENHRY and CDR2 SYGVKD come from the germline V gene. V was cut by 0 bases and J by 4 bases, with 13 bases left in between. The CDR3 length is 16 residues. Using unique molecular identifiers, the investigators prepared the TCRbeta library. TCRdb fed the PCR reads into MiXCR, producing one record per CDR3 protein. The table lists 550,000 to 800,000 distinct CDR3 sequences, around 13% of them singletons. The TCR comes from a girl aged 2-10 years with congenital amegakaryocytic thrombocytopenia, due to receive a stem cell transplant. V is TRBV10-3 and J is TRBJ2-1; D may match TRBD1 or TRBD2 (5 bases each). The specimen comprised PBMCs, sampled before TCRalphabeta/CD19-depleted stem cell transplant. The CDR3, as DNA: TGTGCCATCAGTGAGTCGGGGCCAGCGGCTTACAATGAGCAGTTCTTC. Translated, it gives CAISESGPAAYNEQFF.